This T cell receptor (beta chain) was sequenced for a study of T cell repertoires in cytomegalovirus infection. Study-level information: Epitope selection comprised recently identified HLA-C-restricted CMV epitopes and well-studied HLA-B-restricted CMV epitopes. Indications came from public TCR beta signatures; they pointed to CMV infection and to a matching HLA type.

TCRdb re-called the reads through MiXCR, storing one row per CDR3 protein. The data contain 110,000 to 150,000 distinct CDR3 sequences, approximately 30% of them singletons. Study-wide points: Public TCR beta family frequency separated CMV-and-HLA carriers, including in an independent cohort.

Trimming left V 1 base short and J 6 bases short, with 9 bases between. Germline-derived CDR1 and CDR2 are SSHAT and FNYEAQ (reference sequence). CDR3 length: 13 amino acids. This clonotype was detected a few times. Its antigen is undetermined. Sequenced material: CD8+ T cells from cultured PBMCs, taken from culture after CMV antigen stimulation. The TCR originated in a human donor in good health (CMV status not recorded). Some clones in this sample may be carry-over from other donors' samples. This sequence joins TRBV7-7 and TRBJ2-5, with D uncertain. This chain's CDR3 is CASSLEGWQTQYF. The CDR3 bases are TGTGCCAGCAGCTTAGAAGGGTGGCAGACCCAGTACTTC.